The 20 T cell receptor beta chains presented below share a single source sample, sequenced in a study of cytomegalovirus exposure and HLA in healthy donors. With 60 Vbeta and 13 Jbeta primers, the PCR was carried out. Only in-frame clones appear in the TCRdb table, and some are missing; sequencing was by immunoSEQ multiplex PCR. The sample has 95,000 to 130,000 clones, over 8% seen once. Sequenced material: PBMCs. These TCRs come from a man aged 25-45 years in good health and CMV-seronegative.

In its sample, this clone was seen a few times. The chain is built from TRBV6-5 and TRBJ2-1; TRBD1 aligns across 7 bases. CDR1 and CDR2 (germline): MNHEY, SVGAGI. The junction had 7 bases not matched to a gene; V was cut back by 2 bases and J by 6 bases. CDR3 length: 15 residues. CDR3 amino acids: CASSYNPTGPNEQFF. Here the CDR3 DNA reads TGTGCCAGCAGTTACAATCCGACAGGGCCCAATGAGCAGTTCTTC.

This clone was counted between two and nine times. V is TRBV30 and J is TRBJ2-2; 10 bases fit TRBD2. Germline CDR1 is GTSNPN and CDR2 is SVGIG (reference sequence). The CDR3 sequence is 17 residues long. After removal of 3 bases from V and 0 bases from J, the junction contained 7 bases not matched to a gene. The CDR3 DNA sequence: TGTGCCTGGAGGTCGACTAGCGGGCTTACGAACACCGGGGAGCTGTTTTTT. It yields the protein CAWRSTSGLTNTGELFF.

This clone was counted a few times. The J gene is TRBJ1-1, the V gene TRBV4-3; weak D call: TRBD1 (6 bases). Trimming removed 0 bases at V and 3 bases at J, with 11 bases between. Looked up from germline, CDR1 is LGHNA and CDR2 is YSLEER. The CDR3 is 15 amino acids. The CDR3 coding sequence is TGCGCCAGCAGCCAAGACGCAGGGGTGGACACTGAAGCTTTCTTT. Protein sequence: CASSQDAGVDTEAFF.

V and J are TRBV7-6 and TRBJ2-2, with 8 bases identical to TRBD2. Trimming cost V 0 bases and J 4 bases; bases outside gene matches: 10. This CDR3 is 18 amino acids long. Germline lookup yields CDR1 SGHVS and CDR2 FNYEAQ. DNA of the CDR3: TGTGCCAGCAGCTTAGCGGAACCCCAGCGGGAGTCCACCGGGGAGCTGTTTTTT. Amino acids: CASSLAEPQRESTGELFF.

The chain combines TRBV6-4 with TRBJ2-3; a weak D match, TRBD1 (6 bases). CDR3 length equals 15 residues. Trimming took off 6 bases at V and 3 bases at J, with 16 bases between the two ends. Germline V gene lookup returns CDR1 MRHNA and CDR2 SNTAGT. CDR3 sequence (DNA): TGTGCCAGCAGATCCGGGACAAGGCCAACAGATACGCAGTATTTT. Protein: CASRSGTRPTDTQYF.

This chain uses TRBV11-2 with TRBJ2-7; TRBD1 aligns across 8 bases. J lost 0 bases, V lost 4 bases, and 11 bases had no gene match. This CDR3 region has 17 residues. Looked up from germline, CDR1 is SGHAT and CDR2 is FQNNGV. DNA of the CDR3: TGTGCCAGCAGCTCTCTAGATTTGACAGGGGACTCCTACGAGCAGTACTTC. Its protein product is CASSSLDLTGDSYEQYF.

This clone occurred a few times. The chain has TRBV6-6 and TRBJ2-3, with TRBD2 identical over 9 bases. The CDR3 is 16 amino acids. The ends lost 0 bases at V and 1 base at J; junction bases unmatched: 2. Germline V gives CDR1 MNHNY, CDR2 SVGAGI (reference sequence). The CDR3 region has the DNA TGTGCCAGCAGTTACTCCCGGACTAGCGGCACAGATACGCAGTATTTT. Protein sequence: CASSYSRTSGTDTQYF.

This clone was counted only a few times. This chain uses TRBV10-3 with TRBJ2-3, with TRBD1 as a possible D gene (6 bases). Trimming took off 0 bases at V and 0 bases at J, with 16 bases between the two ends. The CDR3 extends over 18 amino acids. Germline V gene sequence: CDR1 ENHRY, CDR2 SYGVKD. CDR3 sequence (DNA): TGTGCCATCAGTGAGTCGAATTCAGAACAGGGTAGCACAGATACGCAGTATTTT. Its protein is CAISESNSEQGSTDTQYF.

The gene calls are TRBV11-3 and TRBJ2-5; a possible D gene is TRBD2 (7 bases). V was pared by 4 bases and J by 6 bases, with 18 bases between. Germline V gene sequence: CDR1 SGHNT, CDR2 YENEEA. This CDR3 has 15 residues. The CDR3 sequence is CASSSGEGSEKTQYF. CDR3 sequence (DNA): TGTGCCAGCAGCTCAGGGGAGGGTAGCGAGAAGACCCAGTACTTC. Full variable domain (missing parts from reference TRBV11-3 and TRBJ2-5): EAGVVQSPRYKIIEKKQPVAFWCNPISGHNTLYWYLQNLGQGPELLIRYENEEAVDDSQLPKDRFSAERLKGVDSTLKIQPAELGDSAVYLCASSSGEGSEKTQYFGPGTRLLVL.

This clone came up a few times. This chain joins TRBV7-2 and TRBJ1-1, with 7 bases that match TRBD1. Looked up from germline, CDR1 is SGHTA and CDR2 is FQGNSA. This CDR3 has 19 residues. V shed 4 bases and J 0 bases; nucleotides not matched to a gene: 17. CDR3 protein: CASSYRQGRGYRMNTEAFF. Here the CDR3 DNA reads TGTGCCAGCAGCTATCGACAGGGAAGGGGGTATAGAATGAACACTGAAGCTTTCTTT.

This clone was seen only a few times. The chain recombines TRBV9 with TRBJ1-3; 7 bases map to TRBD1. CDR3 length: 15 amino acids. The trim removed 4 bases at V and 4 bases at J, leaving 8 bases unmatched. CDR1 and CDR2 (germline): SGDLS, YYNGEE. CDR3 sequence (DNA): TGTGCCAGCAGCCAGGGACAGTCGAAAGGAAACACCATATATTTT. Translated: CASSQGQSKGNTIYF.

This clone was observed a few times. The rearrangement uses TRBV7-9 and TRBJ2-5, with D perhaps matching TRBD2 (6 bases). Germline lookup yields CDR1 SEHNR and CDR2 FQNEAQ (reference sequence). The CDR3 is 14 residues long. V shed 6 bases and J shed 3 bases, with 14 bases lying between them. In DNA, the CDR3 is TGTGCCAGCAGAGAGGGACTTCCCAAAGAGACCCAGTACTTC. Protein product: CASREGLPKETQYF.

This clone turned up a few times. The rearrangement uses TRBV11-3 and TRBJ2-7, with 7 bases aligning to TRBD1. The CDR3 is 16 residues long. CDR1 is SGHNT, CDR2 YENEEA, per germline. J lost 6 bases, V lost 3 bases, and 14 bases had no gene match. The CDR3 bases are TGTGCCAGCAGCTTGATGACAGGGACCATCCACTCCGAGCAGTACTTC. Translating it yields CASSLMTGTIHSEQYF.

In this sample, this clone turned up a few times. The V and J genes are TRBV5-1 and TRBJ2-1, with D uncertain. Germline V gives CDR1 SGHRS, CDR2 YFSETQ. This CDR3 is built from 12 residues. V lost 0 bases to trimming and J lost 4 bases, with 2 bases between them. The CDR3 sequence is CASSLVYNEQFF. The CDR3 coding sequence is TGCGCCAGCAGCTTGGTATACAATGAGCAGTTCTTC.

This clone was counted only a few times. The chain joins TRBV6-1 to TRBJ2-7, with 8 bases aligning to TRBD1. The CDR3 is made up of 14 amino acids. The germline V gene encodes CDR1 MNHNS and CDR2 SASEGT. V lost 9 bases to trimming and J lost 5 bases; unmatched junction nucleotides: 12. The CDR3 here is CASPQGQGFDEQYF. CDR3 coding DNA: TGTGCCAGTCCTCAAGGACAGGGTTTCGACGAGCAGTACTTC.

In its sample, this clone was seen a few times. The chain carries TRBV6-6 and TRBJ1-4, with a possible D match to TRBD1 (5 bases). The germline gives CDR1 MNHNY, CDR2 SVGAGI (reference sequence). Trimming shortened V by 7 bases and J by 6 bases, and 18 bases separated the two germline ends. This CDR3 is 15 amino acids long. The CDR3 reads CASTRDLLLDEKLFF. The CDR3 nucleotides are TGTGCCAGCACCAGGGACTTATTGCTGGATGAAAAACTGTTTTTT.

V is TRBV2 and J is TRBJ2-2; 8 bases are shared with TRBD2. Germline-derived CDR1 and CDR2 are SNHLY and FYNNEI. The length of the CDR3 is 20 residues. V was clipped by 1 base and J by 0 bases; unmatched bases: 13. CDR3 nucleotide sequence: TGTGCCAGCAGTGAAGAGGACGTCGCGGGGGGCATTCCGAACACCGGGGAGCTGTTTTTT. Amino acid sequence: CASSEEDVAGGIPNTGELFF.

In this sample, this clone turned up a few times. J is TRBJ2-3 and V is TRBV5-1; 7 nucleotides line up with TRBD2. This CDR3 contains 15 residues. Germline CDR1 and CDR2: SGHRS and YFSETQ. The V segment lost 0 bases and the J segment 7 bases; nucleotides outside the gene matches: 8. CDR3: CASSLGGGSLNTQYF. For the CDR3, the DNA is TGCGCCAGCAGCTTGGGTGGCGGGAGTCTAAATACGCAGTATTTT.

This clone occurred a few times. The chain employs TRBV6-1 and TRBJ1-3; D might be TRBD1 (5 bases). The V and J ends lost 3 bases and 2 bases respectively, with 8 bases between them. Germline values: CDR1 MNHNS, CDR2 SASEGT. This CDR3 comprises 14 residues. The CDR3 DNA follows: TGTGCCAGCAGTGATGGGGGGGCTGGAAACACCATATATTTT. It specifies CASSDGGAGNTIYF.

This clone was detected only a few times. This chain links TRBV2 with TRBJ1-5, with unresolved D. There are 16 residues in the CDR3. Germline V gene data show CDR1 as SNHLY and CDR2 as FYNNEI. V was trimmed by 3 bases and J by 5 bases, leaving 17 bases between them. CDR3 DNA: TGTGCCAGCAGTGAGCGCGGGAGAACCTGGGATCAGCCCCAGCATTTT. Its translation: CASSERGRTWDQPQHF.